This TCR beta chain was sequenced in a study of T cell changes during pregnancy in multiple sclerosis. From germline, CDR1 is MRHNA and CDR2 SNTAGT. The CDR3 consists of 15 residues. Deletions cut 6 bases from V and 3 bases from J, with 17 bases between. Clones were read by immunoSEQ multiplex PCR, and TCRdb kept only the in-frame ones, dropping some. The sample holds about 53,000 clones, approximately 91% seen once. This clone was counted only a few times. This chain connects TRBV6-4 to TRBJ1-1; D is ambiguous. The sequencing used CD4+ T cells from peripheral blood mononuclear cells, collected in the third trimester of pregnancy. This receptor was identified in a female donor with multiple sclerosis, enrolled in a pregnancy study. The chain's CDR3 is CASRREMGFDTEAFF. The CDR3, as DNA: TGTGCCAGCAGGAGGGAAATGGGGTTCGACACTGAAGCTTTCTTT.